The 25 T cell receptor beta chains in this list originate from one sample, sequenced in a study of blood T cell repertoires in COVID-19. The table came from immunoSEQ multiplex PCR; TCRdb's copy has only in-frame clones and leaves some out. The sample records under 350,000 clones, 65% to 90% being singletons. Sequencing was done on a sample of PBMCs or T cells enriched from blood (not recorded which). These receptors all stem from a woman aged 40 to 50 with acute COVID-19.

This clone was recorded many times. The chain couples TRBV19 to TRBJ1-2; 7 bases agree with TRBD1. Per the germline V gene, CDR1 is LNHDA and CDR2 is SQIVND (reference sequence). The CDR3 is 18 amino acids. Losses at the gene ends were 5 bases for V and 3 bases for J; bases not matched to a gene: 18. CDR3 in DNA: TGTGCCAGTAGTGCAGGCGTTATCCAGGGGGACCGGGACTATGGCTACACCTTC. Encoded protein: CASSAGVIQGDRDYGYTF.

CDR3 sequence (DNA): TGTGCCAGCAACGCCCTCACCACTAGCGGGGGGGCCGGAGATACGCAGTATTTT. It translates to CASNALTTSGGAGDTQYF. The chain has TRBV2 and TRBJ2-3, with 13 positions matching TRBD2. J gave up 5 bases and V 7 bases, and 15 bases lay outside the gene matches. Germline-derived CDR1 and CDR2 are SNHLY and FYNNEI. The CDR3 totals 18 residues.

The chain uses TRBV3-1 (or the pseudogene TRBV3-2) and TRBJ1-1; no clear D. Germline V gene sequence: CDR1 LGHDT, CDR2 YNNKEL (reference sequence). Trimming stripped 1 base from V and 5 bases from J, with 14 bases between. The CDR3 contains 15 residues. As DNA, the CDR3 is TGTGCCAGCAGCCAAGCCGGCCGGGCGGGGACTGAAGCTTTCTTT. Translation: CASSQAGRAGTEAFF.

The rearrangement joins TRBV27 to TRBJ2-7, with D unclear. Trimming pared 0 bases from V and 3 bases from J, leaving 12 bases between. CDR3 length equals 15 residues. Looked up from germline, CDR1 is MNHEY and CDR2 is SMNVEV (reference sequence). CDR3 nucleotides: TGTGCCAGCAGTTTATCTCCGACATCCTTCTACGAGCAGTACTTC. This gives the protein CASSLSPTSFYEQYF.

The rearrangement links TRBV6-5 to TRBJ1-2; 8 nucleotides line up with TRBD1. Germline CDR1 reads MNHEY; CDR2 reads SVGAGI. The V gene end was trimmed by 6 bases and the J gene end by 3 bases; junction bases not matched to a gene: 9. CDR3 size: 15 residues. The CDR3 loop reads CASSRPGGADYGYTF. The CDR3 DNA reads TGTGCCAGCAGCAGACCAGGGGGCGCGGACTATGGCTACACCTTC.

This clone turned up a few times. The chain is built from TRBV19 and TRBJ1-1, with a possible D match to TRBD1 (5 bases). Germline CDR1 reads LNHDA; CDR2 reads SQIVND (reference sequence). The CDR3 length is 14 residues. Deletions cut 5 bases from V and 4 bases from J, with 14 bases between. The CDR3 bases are TGTGCCAGTAGTTCTATCGGGGGAGTCACTGAAGCTTTCTTT. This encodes CASSSIGGVTEAFF.

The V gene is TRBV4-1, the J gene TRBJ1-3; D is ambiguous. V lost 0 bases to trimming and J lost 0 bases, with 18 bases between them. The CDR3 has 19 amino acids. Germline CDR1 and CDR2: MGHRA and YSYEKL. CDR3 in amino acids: CASSQDPGSLTFSGNTIYF. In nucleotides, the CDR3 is TGCGCCAGCAGCCAAGATCCGGGGTCCCTAACCTTCTCTGGAAACACCATATATTTT.

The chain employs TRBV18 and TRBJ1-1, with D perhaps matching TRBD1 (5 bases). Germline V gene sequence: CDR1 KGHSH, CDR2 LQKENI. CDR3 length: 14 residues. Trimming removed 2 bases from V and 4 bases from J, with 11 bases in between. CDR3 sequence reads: CASSPIRGITEAFF. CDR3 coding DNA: TGTGCCAGCTCACCAATTCGGGGGATCACTGAAGCTTTCTTT. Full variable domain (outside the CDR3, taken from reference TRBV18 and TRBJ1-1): NAGVMQNPRHLVRRRGQEARLRCSPMKGHSHVYWYRQLPEEGLKFMVYLQKENIIDESGMPKERFSAEFPKEGPSILRIQQVVRGDSAAYFCASSPIRGITEAFFGQGTRLTVV.

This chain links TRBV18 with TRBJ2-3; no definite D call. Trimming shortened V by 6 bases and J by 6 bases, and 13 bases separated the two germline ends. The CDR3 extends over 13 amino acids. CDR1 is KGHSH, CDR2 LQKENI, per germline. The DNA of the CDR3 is TGTGCCAGCTCGGTTTCCAGCGTGGATACGCAGTATTTT. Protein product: CASSVSSVDTQYF.

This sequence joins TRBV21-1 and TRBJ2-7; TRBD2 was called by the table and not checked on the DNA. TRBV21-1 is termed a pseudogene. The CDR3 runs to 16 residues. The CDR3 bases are TGTGCCAGCAGCCCAAGCGAAGGCAGTTACTACGAAGAGCAGTACTTC. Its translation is CASSPSEGSYYEEQYF.

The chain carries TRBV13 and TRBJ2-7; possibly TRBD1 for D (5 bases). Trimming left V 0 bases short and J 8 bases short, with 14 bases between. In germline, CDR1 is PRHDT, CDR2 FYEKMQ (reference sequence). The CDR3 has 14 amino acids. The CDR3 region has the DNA TGTGCCAGCAGCTTAGGAGGGGCTTTGAAGAAGCAGTACTTC. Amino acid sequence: CASSLGGALKKQYF.

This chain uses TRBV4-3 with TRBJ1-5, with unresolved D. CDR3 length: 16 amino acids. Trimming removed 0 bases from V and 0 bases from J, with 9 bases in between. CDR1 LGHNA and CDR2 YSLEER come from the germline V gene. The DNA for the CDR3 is TGCGCCAGCAGCCAAGAAAGTTCCTATAGCAATCAGCCCCAGCATTTT. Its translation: CASSQESSYSNQPQHF.

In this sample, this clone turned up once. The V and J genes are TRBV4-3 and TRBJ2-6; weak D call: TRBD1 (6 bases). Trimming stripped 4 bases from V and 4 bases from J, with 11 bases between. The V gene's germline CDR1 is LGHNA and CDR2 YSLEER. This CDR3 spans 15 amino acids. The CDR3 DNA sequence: TGCGCCAGCAGCCTAACAGGGTTAGGGGCCAACGTCCTGACTTTC. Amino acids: CASSLTGLGANVLTF.

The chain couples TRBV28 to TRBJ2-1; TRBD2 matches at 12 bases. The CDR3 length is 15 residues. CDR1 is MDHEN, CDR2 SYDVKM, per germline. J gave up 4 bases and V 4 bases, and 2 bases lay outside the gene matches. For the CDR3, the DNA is TGTGCCAGCAGTTCCGGACTAGCGGGATACAATGAGCAGTTCTTC. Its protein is CASSSGLAGYNEQFF.

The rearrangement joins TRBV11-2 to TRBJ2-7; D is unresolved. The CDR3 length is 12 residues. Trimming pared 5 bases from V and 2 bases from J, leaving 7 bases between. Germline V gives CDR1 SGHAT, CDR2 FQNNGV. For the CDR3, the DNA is TGTGCCAGCAGCCCAGGAACCTACGAGCAGTACTTC. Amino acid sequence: CASSPGTYEQYF. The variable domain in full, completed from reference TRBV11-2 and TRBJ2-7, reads EAGVAQSPRYKIIEKRQSVAFWCNPISGHATLYWYQQILGQGPKLLIQFQNNGVVDDSQLPKDRFSAERLKGVDSTLKIQPAKLEDSAVYLCASSPGTYEQYFGPGTRLTVT.

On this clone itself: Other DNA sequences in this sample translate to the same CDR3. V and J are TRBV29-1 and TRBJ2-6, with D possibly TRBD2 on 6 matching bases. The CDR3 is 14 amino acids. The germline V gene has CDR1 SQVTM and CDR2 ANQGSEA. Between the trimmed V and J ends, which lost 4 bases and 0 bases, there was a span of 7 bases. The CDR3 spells CSVVGGSGANVLTF. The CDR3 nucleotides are TGCAGCGTTGTGGGGGGCTCTGGGGCCAACGTCCTGACTTTC.

The CDR3 spells CASSLRTGPITYSPLHF. The CDR3 nucleotides read TGTGCCAGCAGTCTAAGGACAGGGCCGATTACTTATTCACCCCTCCACTTT. The chain has TRBV27 and TRBJ1-6; 8 bases are shared with TRBD1. The CDR3 spans 17 residues. Germline V CDR1 and CDR2: MNHEY, SMNVEV (reference sequence). V shed 5 bases and J 8 bases; nucleotides not matched to a gene: 14.

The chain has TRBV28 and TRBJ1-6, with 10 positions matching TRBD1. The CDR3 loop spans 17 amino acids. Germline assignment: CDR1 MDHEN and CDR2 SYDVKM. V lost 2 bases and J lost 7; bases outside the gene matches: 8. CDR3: CASSLPSGTGVNSPLHF. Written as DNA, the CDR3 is TGTGCCAGCAGTTTACCCTCCGGGACAGGGGTAAATTCACCCCTCCACTTT.

CDR3 sequence: CASGEQGGTPREQFF. As DNA, the CDR3 is TGTGCCAGCGGGGAACAGGGGGGTACCCCCCGCGAGCAGTTCTTC. The V call is TRBV2, the J call TRBJ2-1; 8 nucleotides align to TRBD1. This CDR3 comprises 15 residues. V trimming: 8 bases; J trimming: 10 bases; junction bases outside the gene matches: 16. Germline-derived CDR1 and CDR2 are SNHLY and FYNNEI.

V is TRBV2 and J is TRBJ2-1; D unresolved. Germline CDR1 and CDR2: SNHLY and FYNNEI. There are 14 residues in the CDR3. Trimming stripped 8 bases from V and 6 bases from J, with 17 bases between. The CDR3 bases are TGTGCCAGCGGCAAGATGAGAGGTGGCAATGAGCAGTTCTTC. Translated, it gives CASGKMRGGNEQFF.

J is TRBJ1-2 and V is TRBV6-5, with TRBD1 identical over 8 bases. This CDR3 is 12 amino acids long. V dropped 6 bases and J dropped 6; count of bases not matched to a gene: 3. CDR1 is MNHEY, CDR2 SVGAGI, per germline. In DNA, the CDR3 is TGTGCCAGCAGGGAGACAGGGGATGGCTACACCTTC. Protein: CASRETGDGYTF.

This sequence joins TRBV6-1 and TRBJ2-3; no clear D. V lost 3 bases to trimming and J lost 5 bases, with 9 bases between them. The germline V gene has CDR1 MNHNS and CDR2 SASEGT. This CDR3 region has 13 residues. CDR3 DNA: TGTGCCAGCAGTGATTCATCGGGAGATACGCAGTATTTT. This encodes CASSDSSGDTQYF.

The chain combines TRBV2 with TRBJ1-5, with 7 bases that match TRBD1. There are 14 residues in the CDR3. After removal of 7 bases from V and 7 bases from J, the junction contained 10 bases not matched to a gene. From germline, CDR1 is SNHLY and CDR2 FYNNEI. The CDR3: CASKPTGPGQPQHF. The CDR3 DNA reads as TGTGCCAGCAAGCCGACAGGGCCAGGACAGCCCCAGCATTTT.

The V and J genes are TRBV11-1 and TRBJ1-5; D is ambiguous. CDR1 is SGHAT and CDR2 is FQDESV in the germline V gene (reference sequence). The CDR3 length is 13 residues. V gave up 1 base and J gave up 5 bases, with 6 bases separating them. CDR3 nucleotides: TGTGCCAGCAGCTTAGGTGCAGATCAGCCCCAGCATTTT. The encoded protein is CASSLGADQPQHF.

The CDR3 protein is CASRSSRTNPYGYTF. DNA of the CDR3: TGTGCCAGCAGATCCTCAAGGACAAACCCCTATGGCTACACCTTC. The V call is TRBV6-5, the J call TRBJ1-2; weak D call: TRBD1 (5 bases). CDR3 length equals 15 residues. CDR1 is MNHEY and CDR2 is SVGAGI in the germline V gene. The V end was cut by 6 bases, the J end by 4 bases, with 18 bases between.